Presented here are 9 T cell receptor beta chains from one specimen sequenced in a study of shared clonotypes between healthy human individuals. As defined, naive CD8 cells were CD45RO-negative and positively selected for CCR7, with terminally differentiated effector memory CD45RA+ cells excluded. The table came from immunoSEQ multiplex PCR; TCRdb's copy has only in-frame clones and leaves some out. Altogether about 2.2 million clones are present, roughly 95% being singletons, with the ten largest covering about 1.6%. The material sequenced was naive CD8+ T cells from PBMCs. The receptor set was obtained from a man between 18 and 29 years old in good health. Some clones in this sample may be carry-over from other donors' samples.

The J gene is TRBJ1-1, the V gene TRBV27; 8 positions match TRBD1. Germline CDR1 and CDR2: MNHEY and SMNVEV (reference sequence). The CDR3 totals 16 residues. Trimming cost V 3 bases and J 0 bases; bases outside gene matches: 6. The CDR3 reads CASSLDRETMNTEAFF. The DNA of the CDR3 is TGTGCCAGCAGTTTGGACAGGGAGACTATGAACACTGAAGCTTTCTTT.

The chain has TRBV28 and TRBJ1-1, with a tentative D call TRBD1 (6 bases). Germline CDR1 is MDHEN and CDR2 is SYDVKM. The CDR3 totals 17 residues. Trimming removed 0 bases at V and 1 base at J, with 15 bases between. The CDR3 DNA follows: TGTGCCAGCAGTTTATGGACCCACAGGGTGCAGAACACTGAAGCTTTCTTT. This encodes CASSLWTHRVQNTEAFF. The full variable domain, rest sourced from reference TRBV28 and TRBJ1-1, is DVKVTQSSRYLVKRTGEKVFLECVQDMDHENMFWYRQDPGLGLRLIYFSYDVKMKEKGDIPEGYSVSREKKERFSLILESASTNQTSMYLCASSLWTHRVQNTEAFFGQGTRLTVV.

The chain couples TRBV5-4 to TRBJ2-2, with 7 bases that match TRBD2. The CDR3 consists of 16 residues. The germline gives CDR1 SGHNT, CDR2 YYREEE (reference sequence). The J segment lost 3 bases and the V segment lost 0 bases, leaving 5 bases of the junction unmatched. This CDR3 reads CASSLGLADYTGELFF. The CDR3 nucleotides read TGTGCCAGCAGCTTGGGGCTAGCGGACTACACCGGGGAGCTGTTTTTT.

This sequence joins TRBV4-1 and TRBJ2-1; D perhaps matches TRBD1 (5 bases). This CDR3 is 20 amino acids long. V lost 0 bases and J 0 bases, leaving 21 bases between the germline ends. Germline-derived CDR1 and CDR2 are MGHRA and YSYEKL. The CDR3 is CASSQDPGQPRPSSYNEQFF. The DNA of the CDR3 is TGCGCCAGCAGCCAAGATCCAGGGCAGCCGCGCCCGAGCTCCTACAATGAGCAGTTCTTC.

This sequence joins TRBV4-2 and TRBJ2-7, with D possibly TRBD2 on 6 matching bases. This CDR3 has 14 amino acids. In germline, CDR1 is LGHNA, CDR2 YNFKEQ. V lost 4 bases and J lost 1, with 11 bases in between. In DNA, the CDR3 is TGTGCCAGCAGCCGTGGGACTGAGTCCTACGAGCAGTACTTC. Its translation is CASSRGTESYEQYF.

CDR3 in amino acids: CATSRASGNRYEQYF. The CDR3 region has the DNA TGTGCCACCAGCAGAGCCAGCGGGAATAGGTACGAGCAGTACTTC. The chain is built from TRBV15 and TRBJ2-7, with 7 bases lining up with TRBD2. With 1 base clipped from V and 4 bases from J, the junction kept 7 bases outside the gene matches. Germline values: CDR1 LNHNV, CDR2 YYDKDF (reference sequence). CDR3 size: 15 residues.

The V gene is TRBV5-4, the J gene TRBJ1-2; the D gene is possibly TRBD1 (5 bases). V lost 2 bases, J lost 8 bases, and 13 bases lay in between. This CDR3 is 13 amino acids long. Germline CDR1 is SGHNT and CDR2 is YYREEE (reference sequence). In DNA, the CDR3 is TGTGCCAGCAGCTTTCCCGCGGGGACCGGCTACACCTTC. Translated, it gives CASSFPAGTGYTF. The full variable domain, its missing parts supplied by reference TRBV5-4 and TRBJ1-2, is ETGVTQSPTHLIKTRGQQVTLRCSSQSGHNTVSWYQQALGQGPQFIFQYYREEENGRGNFPPRFSGLQFPNYSSELNVNALELDDSALYLCASSFPAGTGYTFGSGTRLTVV.

DNA for the CDR3: TGTGCCAGCAAAACGACCGGGACAGGAGCTGAAGCTTTCTTT. It specifies CASKTTGTGAEAFF. V and J are TRBV5-6 and TRBJ1-1, with 8 positions matching TRBD1. The CDR3 covers 14 residues. Trimming at V came to 6 bases and at J to 6 bases, leaving 10 bases not matched to a gene. CDR1 SGHDT and CDR2 YYEEEE come from the germline V gene.

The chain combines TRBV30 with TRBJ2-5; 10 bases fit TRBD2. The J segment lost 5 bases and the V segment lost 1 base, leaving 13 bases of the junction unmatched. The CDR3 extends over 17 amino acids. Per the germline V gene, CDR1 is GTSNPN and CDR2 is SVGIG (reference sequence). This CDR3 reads CAWSGSIAGGSWETQYF. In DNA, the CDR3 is TGTGCCTGGAGTGGGTCTATAGCGGGAGGCTCATGGGAGACCCAGTACTTC.